The 25 T cell receptor beta chains below were found in one sample sequenced in a study of vaccination effects on CD4 cells after COVID-19. Pools of viral peptides were used by the ViraFEST assay to expand antigen-specific CD4+ T cells ahead of sequencing. Having been cultured for less than 13 days, the cells underwent CD4+ T cell isolation. These receptors have no known antigen. Profiled with immunoSEQ multiplex PCR; TCRdb holds only in-frame clones, not every one. The table records about 79,000 clones, roughly 72% of them present only once. The input for sequencing was CD4+ T cells from PBMCs cultured with HCoV-229E spike peptides, taken before COVID-19 vaccination. Every receptor here comes from a human donor who received a COVID-19 vaccine.

This sequence joins TRBV18 and TRBJ2-3; 8 bases are shared with TRBD1. This CDR3 region has 13 residues. Trimming at V came to 3 bases and at J to 5 bases, leaving 1 base not matched to a gene. Germline V gene sequence: CDR1 KGHSH, CDR2 LQKENI. The CDR3 reads CASSPTGGDTQYF. The CDR3, as DNA: TGTGCCAGCTCACCCACAGGGGGAGATACGCAGTATTTT.

The J gene is TRBJ1-1, the V gene TRBV5-1; the match to TRBD1 covers 7 bases. The CDR3 has 15 amino acids. Trimming took 5 bases from V and 7 from J; bases not matched to a gene: 14. From germline, CDR1 is SGHRS and CDR2 YFSETQ. The CDR3 spells CASSQRGGSSNEAFF. Written as DNA, the CDR3 is TGCGCCAGCAGTCAACGAGGGGGCTCTTCAAATGAAGCTTTCTTT.

The rearrangement links TRBV30 to TRBJ1-4; D uncertain. Trimming removed 2 bases from V and 1 base from J, with 5 bases in between. Germline V gene sequence: CDR1 GTSNPN, CDR2 SVGIG (reference sequence). This CDR3 is built from 13 residues. In DNA form, the CDR3 reads TGTGCCTGGAGTTCAGGAACTAATGAAAAACTGTTTTTT. Residues: CAWSSGTNEKLFF.

This clone was observed a handful of times. This chain connects TRBV4-1 to TRBJ2-1; tentatively, D is TRBD2 (7 bases). Deletions cut 3 bases from V and 4 bases from J, with 16 bases between. CDR1 and CDR2 from the germline V gene are MGHRA and YSYEKL. CDR3 size: 16 residues. CDR3: CASSQPGGARYNEQFF. CDR3 nucleotides: TGCGCCAGCAGCCAGCCTGGGGGGGCCCGTTACAATGAGCAGTTCTTC.

The count of this clone is one. The V call is TRBV18, the J call TRBJ1-1; 7 nucleotides match TRBD1. V was pared by 1 base and J by 1 base, with 0 bases of the junction left unmatched. Germline CDR1 reads KGHSH; CDR2 reads LQKENI. This CDR3 spans 14 amino acids. The CDR3 is CASSPRQGNTEAFF. DNA for the CDR3: TGTGCCAGCTCACCACGACAGGGGAACACTGAAGCTTTCTTT.

The chain recombines TRBV15 with TRBJ1-5, with 8 bases identical to TRBD1. Germline-derived CDR1 and CDR2 are LNHNV and YYDKDF (reference sequence). Trimming cost V 2 bases and J 7 bases; bases outside gene matches: 13. The CDR3 covers 17 residues. The CDR3 coding sequence is TGTGCCACCAGCAGACGACTACGACAGGGGTGGGACCAGCCCCAGCATTTT. Translation: CATSRRLRQGWDQPQHF.

This chain links TRBV7-2 with TRBJ2-3; 9 bases are a match to TRBD2. Per germline, CDR1 SGHTA and CDR2 FQGNSA. There are 15 residues in the CDR3. Trimming took 1 base from V and 5 from J; bases not matched to a gene: 4. CDR3 sequence reads: CASSLVAGAGDTQYF. CDR3 sequence (DNA): TGTGCCAGCAGCTTAGTAGCGGGGGCCGGAGATACGCAGTATTTT.

V usage is TRBV3-1 (or the pseudogene TRBV3-2) and J usage is TRBJ1-1; D might be TRBD1 (6 bases). CDR1 and CDR2 from the germline V gene are LGHDT and YNNKEL (reference sequence). V gave up 0 bases and J gave up 1 base, with 12 bases separating them. This CDR3 region has 16 residues. Here the CDR3 reads CASSQEGAGRNTEAFF. Here the CDR3 DNA reads TGTGCCAGCAGCCAAGAGGGGGCTGGGCGGAACACTGAAGCTTTCTTT.

V and J are TRBV19 and TRBJ1-2; perhaps TRBD1 as D (6 bases). Trimming left V 4 bases short and J 8 bases short, with 8 bases between. The length of the CDR3 is 11 residues. CDR1 and CDR2 (germline): LNHDA, SQIVND (reference sequence). The CDR3 nucleotides read TGTGCCAGTAGTAGCAGGGGCGGCTACACCTTC. This sequence encodes CASSSRGGYTF. Looking up the rest from reference TRBV19 and TRBJ1-2 gives the full variable domain: DGGITQSPKYLFRKEGQNVTLSCEQNLNHDAMYWYRQDPGQGLRLIYYSQIVNDFQKGDIAEGYSVSREKKESFPLTVTSAQKNPTAFYLCASSSRGGYTFGSGTRLTVV.

The chain carries TRBV18 and TRBJ2-1, with D uncertain. Germline CDR1 KGHSH, CDR2 LQKENI. V was trimmed by 2 bases and J by 1 base, leaving 9 bases between them. The CDR3 runs to 15 residues. Here the CDR3 reads CASSPLHSSYNEQFF. The CDR3 DNA reads as TGTGCCAGCTCACCATTGCACAGTTCCTACAATGAGCAGTTCTTC.

This clone has only one observation. The chain uses TRBV18 and TRBJ2-7, with D perhaps TRBD1 (5 bases). The CDR3 spans 14 residues. The V gene lost 2 bases and the J gene lost 0 bases, with 8 bases spanning the gap. The germline CDR1 and CDR2 sequences are KGHSH and LQKENI. CDR3 sequence reads: CASSPGRASYEQYV. In DNA form, the CDR3 reads TGTGCCAGCTCACCAGGCAGGGCCTCCTACGAGCAGTACGTC.

The genes are TRBV6-5 and TRBJ2-3, with a tentative D call TRBD2 (7 bases). This CDR3 contains 13 residues. The germline gives CDR1 MNHEY, CDR2 SVGAGI. Between the trimmed V and J ends, which lost 7 bases and 5 bases, there was a span of 13 bases. CDR3 sequence reads: CASNGGRGDTQYF. CDR3 bases: TGTGCCAGCAACGGGGGGCGGGGAGATACGCAGTATTTT.

This chain connects TRBV5-1 to TRBJ1-1; D is possibly TRBD1 (5 bases). Trimming stripped 0 bases from V and 1 base from J, with 13 bases between. The CDR3 has 16 amino acids. Germline CDR1 and CDR2: SGHRS and YFSETQ. In nucleotides, the CDR3 is TGCGCCAGCAGCTTGGCTTTCGGGACCCCGAACACTGAAGCTTTCTTT. The encoded protein is CASSLAFGTPNTEAFF.

This clone showed up just once. This sequence joins TRBV7-2 and TRBJ2-7, with D perhaps matching TRBD2 (6 bases). Germline V CDR1 and CDR2: SGHTA, FQGNSA. This CDR3 is built from 15 residues. V lost 2 bases and J lost 3, with 14 bases in between. The CDR3 is CASSLSAGANYEQYV. CDR3 DNA sequence: TGTGCCAGCAGCTTATCAGCGGGTGCAAACTACGAGCAGTACGTC.

This chain joins TRBV3-1 (or the pseudogene TRBV3-2) and TRBJ2-2; 15 bases line up with TRBD2. V lost 4 bases, J lost 0 bases, and 3 bases stayed unmatched. This CDR3 is 18 amino acids long. In germline, CDR1 is LGHDT, CDR2 YNNKEL (reference sequence). The CDR3 protein is CASSRGLAGGSNTGELFF. The CDR3 DNA is TGTGCCAGCAGCCGGGGACTAGCGGGGGGTTCGAACACCGGGGAGCTGTTTTTT.

The CDR3 sequence: CATSDFWGGEETQYF. The CDR3 DNA sequence: TGTGCCACCAGTGATTTCTGGGGCGGGGAGGAGACCCAGTACTTC. The genes are TRBV24-1 and TRBJ2-5; the D gene is possibly TRBD2 (6 bases). This CDR3 has 15 residues. Trimming stripped 1 base from V and 5 bases from J, with 13 bases between. Germline CDR1 and CDR2: KGHDR and SFDVKD.

This chain links TRBV19 with TRBJ2-1, with D unclear. Germline V gene sequence: CDR1 LNHDA, CDR2 SQIVND (reference sequence). The CDR3 runs to 14 residues. Trimming cost V 3 bases and J 7 bases, with 13 bases left between them. The chain's CDR3 is CASSIQVPRNEQFF. The CDR3 DNA sequence: TGTGCCAGTAGTATCCAGGTTCCGCGGAATGAGCAGTTCTTC.

V and J are TRBV28 and TRBJ1-1; 7 nucleotides agree with TRBD1. Trimming removed 2 bases from V and 11 bases from J; junction bases left unmatched: 14. Germline V lookup: CDR1 MDHEN, CDR2 SYDVKM. CDR3 size: 15 residues. CDR3 DNA sequence: TGTGCCAGCAGTTTAGGGGGACAGCCGTTAGTAGACGCTTTCTTT. This translates into CASSLGGQPLVDAFF. Together with reference TRBV28 and TRBJ1-1, the CDR3 gives the full variable domain: DVKVTQSSRYLVKRTGEKVFLECVQDMDHENMFWYRQDPGLGLRLIYFSYDVKMKEKGDIPEGYSVSREKKERFSLILESASTNQTSMYLCASSLGGQPLVDAFFGQGTRLTVV.

This clone was counted once. This chain connects TRBV12-3 or TRBV12-4 to TRBJ1-2; D gene ambiguous. Trimming took 5 bases from V and 3 from J, leaving 7 bases between them. CDR3 length equals 12 residues. CDR3 sequence: CASSIRDYGYTF. In DNA form, the CDR3 reads TGTGCCAGCAGTATCCGGGACTATGGCTACACCTTC.

This clone appeared a few times. Within the sample, other DNA sequences also encode this same CDR3. V usage is TRBV27 and J usage is TRBJ1-5, with a weak D call TRBD1 (5 bases). This CDR3 is built from 15 residues. V was shortened by 3 bases and J by 0 bases, with 9 bases between the two germline ends. From germline, CDR1 is MNHEY and CDR2 SMNVEV (reference sequence). Here the CDR3 reads CASSFRENSNQPQHF. In DNA, the CDR3 is TGTGCCAGCAGTTTCAGGGAAAATAGCAATCAGCCCCAGCATTTT.

The chain uses TRBV6-4 and TRBJ2-3, with no clear D. V was cut by 2 bases and J by 1 base, with 13 bases left in between. Germline V gives CDR1 MRHNA, CDR2 SNTAGT. This CDR3 comprises 16 residues. The CDR3 reads CASSDGPGRGTDTQYF. The CDR3 DNA reads TGTGCCAGCAGTGACGGACCAGGAAGAGGCACAGATACGCAGTATTTT.

The V and J genes are TRBV5-4 and TRBJ2-1, with D unresolved. Germline assignment: CDR1 SGHNT and CDR2 YYREEE (reference sequence). CDR3 size: 15 residues. Deletions cut 4 bases from V and 0 bases from J, with 11 bases between. CDR3 bases: TGTGCCAGCAGCCCCGTCAGCAGCTCCTACAATGAGCAGTTCTTC. Translated, it gives CASSPVSSSYNEQFF.

V usage is TRBV2 and J usage is TRBJ2-5, with 15 bases aligning to TRBD2. V dropped 4 bases and J dropped 4; count of bases not matched to a gene: 10. Per germline, CDR1 SNHLY and CDR2 FYNNEI. This CDR3 spans 18 amino acids. The CDR3 loop reads CASSVRLGTSGGSETQYF. The CDR3 nucleotides are TGTGCCAGCAGTGTTAGGCTTGGGACTAGCGGGGGGTCAGAGACCCAGTACTTC.

The genes are TRBV24-1 and TRBJ2-3; TRBD2 is a possible D gene (6 bases). The V end was cut by 6 bases, the J end by 5 bases, with 17 bases between. CDR3 length: 15 residues. Germline lookup yields CDR1 KGHDR and CDR2 SFDVKD. The CDR3 is CATSQATEGGDTQYF. The CDR3 DNA reads as TGTGCCACCAGTCAGGCGACAGAGGGAGGAGATACGCAGTATTTT.

This sequence joins TRBV19 and TRBJ2-5; 9 nucleotides agree with TRBD1. The V gene end was trimmed by 1 base and the J gene end by 3 bases; junction bases not matched to a gene: 3. From germline, CDR1 is LNHDA and CDR2 SQIVND (reference sequence). There are 15 residues in the CDR3. CDR3 DNA: TGTGCCAGTAGTATAGCCGGGACAGGGAAAGAGACCCAGTACTTC. Protein sequence: CASSIAGTGKETQYF.